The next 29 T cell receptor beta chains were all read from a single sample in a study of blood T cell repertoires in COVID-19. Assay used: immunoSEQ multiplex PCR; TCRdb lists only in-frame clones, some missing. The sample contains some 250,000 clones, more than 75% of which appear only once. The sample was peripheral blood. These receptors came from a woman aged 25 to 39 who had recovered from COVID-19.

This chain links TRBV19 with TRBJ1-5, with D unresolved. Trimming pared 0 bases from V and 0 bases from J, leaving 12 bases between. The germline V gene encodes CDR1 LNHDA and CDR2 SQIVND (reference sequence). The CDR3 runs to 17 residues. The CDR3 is CASSIEAGRHSNQPQHF. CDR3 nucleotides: TGTGCCAGTAGTATAGAAGCCGGCAGGCATAGCAATCAGCCCCAGCATTTT.

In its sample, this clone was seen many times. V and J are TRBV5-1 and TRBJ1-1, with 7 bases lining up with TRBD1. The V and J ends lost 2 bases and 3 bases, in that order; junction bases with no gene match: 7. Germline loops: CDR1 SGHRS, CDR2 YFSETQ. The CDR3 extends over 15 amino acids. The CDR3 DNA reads TGCGCCAGCAGCTTAAAGGGGGCCTTCTACACTGAAGCTTTCTTT. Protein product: CASSLKGAFYTEAFF.

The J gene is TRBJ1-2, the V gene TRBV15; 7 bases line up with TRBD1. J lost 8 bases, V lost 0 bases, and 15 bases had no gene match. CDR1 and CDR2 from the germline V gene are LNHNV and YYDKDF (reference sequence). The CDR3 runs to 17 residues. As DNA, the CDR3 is TGTGCCACCAGCAGAGATAAAATAGGGGGACAGATGGAGGGCTACACCTTC. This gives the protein CATSRDKIGGQMEGYTF.

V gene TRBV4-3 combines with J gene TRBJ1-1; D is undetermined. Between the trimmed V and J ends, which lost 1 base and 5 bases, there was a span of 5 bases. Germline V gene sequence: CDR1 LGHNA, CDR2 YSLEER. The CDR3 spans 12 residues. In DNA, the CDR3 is TGCGCCAGCAGCCAAGGGAGGACTGAAGCTTTCTTT. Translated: CASSQGRTEAFF.

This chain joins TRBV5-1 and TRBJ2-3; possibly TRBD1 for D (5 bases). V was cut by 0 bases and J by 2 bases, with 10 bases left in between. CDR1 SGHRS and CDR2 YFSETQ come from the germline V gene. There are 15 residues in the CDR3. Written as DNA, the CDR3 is TGCGCCAGCAGCTTGGGACAGATGAACACAGATACGCAGTATTTT. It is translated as CASSLGQMNTDTQYF.

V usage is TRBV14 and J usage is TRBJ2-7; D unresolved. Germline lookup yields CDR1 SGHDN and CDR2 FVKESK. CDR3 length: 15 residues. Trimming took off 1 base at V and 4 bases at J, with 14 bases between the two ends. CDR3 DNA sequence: TGTGCCAGCAGCCAAGGTCAGGCGACCTATTACGAGCAGTACTTC. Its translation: CASSQGQATYYEQYF.

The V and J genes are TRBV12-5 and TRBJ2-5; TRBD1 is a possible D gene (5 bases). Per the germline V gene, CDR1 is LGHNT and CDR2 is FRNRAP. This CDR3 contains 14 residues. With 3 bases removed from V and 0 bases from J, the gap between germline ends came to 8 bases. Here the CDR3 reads CASGFWGYQETQYF. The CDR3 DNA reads TGTGCTAGTGGTTTTTGGGGCTACCAAGAGACCCAGTACTTC.

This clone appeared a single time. The CDR3 nucleotides are TGTGCCAGCAGCTCCCCCGGGACTAGCGACGAGCAGTACTTC. Translating gives CASSSPGTSDEQYF. The chain links TRBV13 to TRBJ2-7; 10 positions agree with TRBD2. V lost 4 bases to trimming and J lost 5 bases; unmatched junction nucleotides: 5. The germline V gene has CDR1 PRHDT and CDR2 FYEKMQ (reference sequence). This CDR3 region has 14 residues.

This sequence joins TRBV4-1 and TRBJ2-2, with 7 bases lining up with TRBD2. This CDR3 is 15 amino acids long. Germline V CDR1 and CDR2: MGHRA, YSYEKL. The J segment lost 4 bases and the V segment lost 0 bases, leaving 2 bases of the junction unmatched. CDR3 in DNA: TGCGCCAGCAGCCAAGACCCGGGGGGCACCGGGGAGCTGTTTTTT. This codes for CASSQDPGGTGELFF.

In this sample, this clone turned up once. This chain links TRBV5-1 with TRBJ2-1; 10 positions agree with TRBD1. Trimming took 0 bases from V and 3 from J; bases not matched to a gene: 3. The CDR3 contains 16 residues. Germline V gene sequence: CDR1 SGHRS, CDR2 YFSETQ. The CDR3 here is CASSLGTGGVYNEQFF. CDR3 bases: TGCGCCAGCAGCTTGGGGACAGGGGGAGTCTACAATGAGCAGTTCTTC.

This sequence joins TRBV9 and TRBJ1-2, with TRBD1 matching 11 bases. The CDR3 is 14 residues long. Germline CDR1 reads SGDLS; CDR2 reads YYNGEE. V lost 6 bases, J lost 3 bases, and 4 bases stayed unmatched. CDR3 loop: CASTRDRGDYGYTF. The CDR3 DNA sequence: TGTGCCAGCACCCGGGACAGGGGGGACTATGGCTACACCTTC. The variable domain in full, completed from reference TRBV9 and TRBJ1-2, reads DSGVTQTPKHLITATGQRVTLRCSPRSGDLSVYWYQQSLDQGLQFLIQYYNGEERAKGNILERFSAQQFPDLHSELNLSSLELGDSALYFCASTRDRGDYGYTFGSGTRLTVV.

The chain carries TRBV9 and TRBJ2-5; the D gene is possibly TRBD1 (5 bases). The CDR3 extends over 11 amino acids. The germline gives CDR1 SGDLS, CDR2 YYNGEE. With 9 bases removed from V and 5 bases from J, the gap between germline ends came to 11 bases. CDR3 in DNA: TGTGCCACCCGCAAGGGGGAGACCCAGTACTTC. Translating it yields CATRKGETQYF.

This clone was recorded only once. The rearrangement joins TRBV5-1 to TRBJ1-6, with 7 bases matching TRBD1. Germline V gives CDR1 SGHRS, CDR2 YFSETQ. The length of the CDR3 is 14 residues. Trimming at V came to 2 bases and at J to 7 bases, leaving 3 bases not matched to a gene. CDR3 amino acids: CASSFDRANSPLHF. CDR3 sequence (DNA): TGCGCCAGCAGCTTCGACAGGGCAAATTCACCCCTCCACTTT.

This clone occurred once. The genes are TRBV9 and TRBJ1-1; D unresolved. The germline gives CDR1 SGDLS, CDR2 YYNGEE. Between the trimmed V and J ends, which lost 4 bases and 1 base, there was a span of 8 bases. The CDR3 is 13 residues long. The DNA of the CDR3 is TGTGCCAGCAGCTCAACCGGGAACACTGAAGCTTTCTTT. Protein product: CASSSTGNTEAFF.

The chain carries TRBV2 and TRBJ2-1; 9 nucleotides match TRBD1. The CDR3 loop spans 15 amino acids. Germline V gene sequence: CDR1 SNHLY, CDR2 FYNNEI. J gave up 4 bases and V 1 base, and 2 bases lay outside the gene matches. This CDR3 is CASSEVGTGYNEQFF. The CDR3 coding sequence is TGTGCCAGCAGTGAAGTCGGGACAGGGTACAATGAGCAGTTCTTC. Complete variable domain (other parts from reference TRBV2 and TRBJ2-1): EPEVTQTPSHQVTQMGQEVILRCVPISNHLYFYWYRQILGQKVEFLVSFYNNEISEKSEIFDDQFSVERPDGSNFTLKIRSTKLEDSAMYFCASSEVGTGYNEQFFGPGTRLTVL.

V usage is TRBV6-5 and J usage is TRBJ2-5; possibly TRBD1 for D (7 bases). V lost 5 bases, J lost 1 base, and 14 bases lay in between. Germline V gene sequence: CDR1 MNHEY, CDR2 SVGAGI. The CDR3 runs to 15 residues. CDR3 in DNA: TGTGCCAGCAGTCGTCCAGGGGGGCTCCAAGAGACCCAGTACTTC. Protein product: CASSRPGGLQETQYF.

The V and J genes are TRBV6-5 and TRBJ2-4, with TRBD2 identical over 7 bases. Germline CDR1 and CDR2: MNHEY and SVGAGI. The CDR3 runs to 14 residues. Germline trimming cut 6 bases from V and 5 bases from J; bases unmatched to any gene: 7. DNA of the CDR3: TGTGCCAGCAGGAAACCTAGCGGAGAAAACATTCAGTACTTC. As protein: CASRKPSGENIQYF.

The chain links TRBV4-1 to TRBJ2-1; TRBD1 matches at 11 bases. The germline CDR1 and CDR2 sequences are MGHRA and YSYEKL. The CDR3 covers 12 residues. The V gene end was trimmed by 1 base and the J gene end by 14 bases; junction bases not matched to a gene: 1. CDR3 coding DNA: TGCGCCAGCAGCCAAGGGGGACAGGGGGAGTTCTTC. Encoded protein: CASSQGGQGEFF.

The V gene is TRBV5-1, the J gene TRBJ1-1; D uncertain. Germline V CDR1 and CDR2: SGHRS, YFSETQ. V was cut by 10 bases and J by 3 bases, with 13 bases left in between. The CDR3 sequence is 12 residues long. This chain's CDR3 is CASHGEHTEAFF. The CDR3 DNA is TGCGCCTCCCATGGGGAGCACACTGAAGCTTTCTTT.

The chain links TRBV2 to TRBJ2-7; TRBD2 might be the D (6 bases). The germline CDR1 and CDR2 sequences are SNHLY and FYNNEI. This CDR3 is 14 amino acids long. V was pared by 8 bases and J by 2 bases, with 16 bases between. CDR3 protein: CASAARGVTYEQYF. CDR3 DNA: TGTGCCAGCGCCGCGCGGGGAGTCACCTACGAGCAGTACTTC.

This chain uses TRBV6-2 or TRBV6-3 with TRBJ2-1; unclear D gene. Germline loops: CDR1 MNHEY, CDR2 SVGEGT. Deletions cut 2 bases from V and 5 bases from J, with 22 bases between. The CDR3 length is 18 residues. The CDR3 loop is CASSYELWAEKRNNEQFF. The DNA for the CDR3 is TGTGCCAGCAGTTACGAGCTGTGGGCAGAGAAGAGAAACAATGAGCAGTTCTTC.

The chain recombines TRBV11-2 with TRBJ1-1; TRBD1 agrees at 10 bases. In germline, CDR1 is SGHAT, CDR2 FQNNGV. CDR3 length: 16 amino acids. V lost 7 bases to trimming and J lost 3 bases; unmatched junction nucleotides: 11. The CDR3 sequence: CASTKPGTGAYTEAFF. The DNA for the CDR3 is TGTGCCAGCACCAAACCCGGGACAGGGGCCTACACTGAAGCTTTCTTT.

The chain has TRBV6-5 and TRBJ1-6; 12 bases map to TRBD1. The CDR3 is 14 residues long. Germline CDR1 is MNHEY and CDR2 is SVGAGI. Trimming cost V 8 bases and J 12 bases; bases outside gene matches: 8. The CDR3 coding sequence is TGTGCCAGCGGTCGGGACAGGGGGCGCAAACCCCTCCACTTT. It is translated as CASGRDRGRKPLHF.

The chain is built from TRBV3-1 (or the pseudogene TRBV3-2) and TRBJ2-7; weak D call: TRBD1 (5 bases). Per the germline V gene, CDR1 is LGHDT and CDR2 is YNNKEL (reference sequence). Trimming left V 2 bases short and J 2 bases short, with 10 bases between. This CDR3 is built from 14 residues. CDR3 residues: CASSQIDSTYEQYF. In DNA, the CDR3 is TGTGCCAGCAGCCAAATTGACAGTACCTACGAGCAGTACTTC.

The CDR3 nucleotides read TGTGCCTGGAAGGGGTTCCAAGAGACCCAGTACTTC. It translates to CAWKGFQETQYF. This rearrangement joins TRBV30 to TRBJ2-5; a possible D gene is TRBD1 (5 bases). Trimming took 4 bases from V and 1 from J, leaving 7 bases between them. The germline gives CDR1 GTSNPN, CDR2 SVGIG (reference sequence). The CDR3 totals 12 residues.

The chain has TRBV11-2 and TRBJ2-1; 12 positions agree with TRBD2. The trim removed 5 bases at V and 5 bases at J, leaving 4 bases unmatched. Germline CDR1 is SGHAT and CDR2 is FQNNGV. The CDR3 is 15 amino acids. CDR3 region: CASSQTSGGHNEQFF. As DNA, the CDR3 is TGTGCCAGCAGCCAAACTAGCGGGGGGCACAATGAGCAGTTCTTC.

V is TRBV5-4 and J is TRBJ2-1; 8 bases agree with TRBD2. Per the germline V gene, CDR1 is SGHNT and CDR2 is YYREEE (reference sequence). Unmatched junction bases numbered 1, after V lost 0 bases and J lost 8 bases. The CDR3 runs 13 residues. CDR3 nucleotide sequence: TGTGCCAGCAGCTTGGTCGGGGGGGATGAGCAGTTCTTC. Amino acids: CASSLVGGDEQFF.

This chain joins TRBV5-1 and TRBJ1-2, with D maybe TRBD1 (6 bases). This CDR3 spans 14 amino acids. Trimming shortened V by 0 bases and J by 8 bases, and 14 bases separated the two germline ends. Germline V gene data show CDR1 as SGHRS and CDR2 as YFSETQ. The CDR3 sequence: CASSLGSSGDGYTF. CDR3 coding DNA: TGCGCCAGCAGCTTGGGCAGCTCAGGGGACGGCTACACCTTC.

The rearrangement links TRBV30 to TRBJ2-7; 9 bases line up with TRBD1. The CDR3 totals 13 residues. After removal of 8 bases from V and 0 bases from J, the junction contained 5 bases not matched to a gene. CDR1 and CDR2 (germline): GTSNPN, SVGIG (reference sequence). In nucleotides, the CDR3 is TGTGCCCGCCGGGACAGGGACTCCTACGAGCAGTACTTC. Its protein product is CARRDRDSYEQYF.